This T cell receptor beta chain was sequenced for a study of blood T cells in healthy people across ages. V lost 7 bases to trimming and J lost 2 bases, with 10 bases between them. The CDR3 runs 13 residues. The germline CDR1 and CDR2 sequences are SGHDT and YYEEEE. This clonotype is a singleton in its sample. The authors ran a second PCR of roughly 6 to 12 cycles using a sample-barcoded 5' primer and a J-beta primer mix. TCRdb analysed the 5' RACE reads with MiXCR anew, one entry per CDR3 protein. This table holds 600,000 or so distinct CDR3 sequences, under 30% found once. With each sample, at least 6 micrograms of total RNA were extracted.

The chain joins TRBV5-6 to TRBJ2-1; no reliable D call. The sequencing sample was made of blood. The clonotype comes from a woman of 80 years or more in good health. CDR3 nucleotide sequence: TGTGCCAGCGAAAAGGCTCCCTACAATGAGCAGTTCTTC. Protein product: CASEKAPYNEQFF.